The 14 T cell receptor beta chains reported below all come from one sample, sequenced in a study of regulatory T cells in long-lasting Graves disease. The time point was: newly diagnosed GD, antithyroid drugs for less than 3 months. From PBMCs, RNA was extracted and then used to make the TCR library. According to the study, TCR beta libraries were built with iRepertoire HTBI primers and CDR3-region Arm-PCR. MiXCR, run by TCRdb on the multiplex PCR reads, gives a single entry per CDR3 protein. In the table there are hundreds of thousands of distinct CDR3 sequences, more than 15% of which are singletons. The material was peripheral blood mononuclear cells (PBMCs), obtained at new diagnosis, from a patient treated with antithyroid drugs. All receptors come from a female donor with Graves disease.

The V gene is TRBV30, the J gene TRBJ2-3, with TRBD2 matching 13 bases. Germline trimming cut 3 bases from V and 7 bases from J; bases unmatched to any gene: 7. This CDR3 spans 15 amino acids. The germline V gene encodes CDR1 GTSNPN and CDR2 SVGIG (reference sequence). CDR3 sequence reads: CAWRGLAGVGNTQYF. The CDR3 DNA reads as TGTGCCTGGAGAGGACTAGCGGGAGTGGGAAATACGCAGTATTTT.

The chain recombines TRBV28 with TRBJ1-6; 8 bases map to TRBD1. This CDR3 has 15 amino acids. V shed 3 bases and J 18 bases; nucleotides not matched to a gene: 16. Germline V CDR1 and CDR2: MDHEN, SYDVKM. CDR3 amino acids: CASSFQGAPAITPHF. As DNA, the CDR3 is TGTGCCAGCAGTTTCCAGGGGGCCCCCGCGATCACCCCCCACTTT.

This clonotype was detected ten times or more. The V gene is TRBV6-1, the J gene TRBJ2-7, with 9 positions matching TRBD2. Germline lookup yields CDR1 MNHNS and CDR2 SASEGT. The V gene end was trimmed by 6 bases and the J gene end by 4 bases; junction bases not matched to a gene: 7. The CDR3 runs 14 residues. CDR3: CASRRLAENYEQYF. CDR3 DNA: TGTGCCAGCAGGAGACTAGCGGAAAATTACGAGCAGTACTTC.

Many counts were recorded for this clonotype. The gene calls are TRBV12-5 and TRBJ1-5; D might be TRBD1 (6 bases). V was shortened by 7 bases and J by 2 bases, with 15 bases between the two germline ends. Germline loops: CDR1 LGHNT, CDR2 FRNRAP. CDR3 size: 15 residues. The CDR3 DNA reads TGTGCTAGTGCCTATCCGGGGGCAGGCAATCAGCCCCAGCATTTT. Protein sequence: CASAYPGAGNQPQHF.

V gene TRBV18 combines with J gene TRBJ2-4; possible D gene TRBD2, 5 bases. Germline-derived CDR1 and CDR2 are KGHSH and LQKENI. This CDR3 has 13 amino acids. V gave up 2 bases and J gave up 8 bases, with 10 bases separating them. CDR3 residues: CASSPSGGHIQYF. Here the CDR3 DNA reads TGTGCCAGCTCACCATCGGGCGGGCACATTCAGTACTTC.

Ten or more counts support this clonotype. This chain links TRBV19 with TRBJ2-5; 9 bases are a match to TRBD1. This CDR3 is 15 amino acids long. CDR1 is LNHDA, CDR2 SQIVND, per germline (reference sequence). The junction had 11 bases not matched to a gene; V was cut back by 6 bases and J by 6 bases. The CDR3 coding sequence is TGTGCCAGTAGCCCTCCGGGACAGGGAGGGAAGACCCAGTACTTC. Translation gives CASSPPGQGGKTQYF.

The chain carries TRBV7-2 and TRBJ2-5; 8 bases line up with TRBD2. Germline values: CDR1 SGHTA, CDR2 FQGNSA. V was clipped by 6 bases and J by 1 base; unmatched bases: 7. This CDR3 is built from 15 residues. CDR3: CASSFTSGAQETQYF. The CDR3, as DNA: TGTGCCAGCAGTTTCACTAGCGGAGCCCAAGAGACCCAGTACTTC. Full variable domain (remainder filled in from reference TRBV7-2 and TRBJ2-5): GAGVSQSPSNKVTEKGKDVELRCDPISGHTALYWYRQSLGQGLEFLIYFQGNSAPDKSGLPSDRFSAERTGGSVSTLTIQRTQQEDSAVYLCASSFTSGAQETQYFGPGTRLLVL.

This clonotype was counted ten times or more. V and J are TRBV10-3 and TRBJ2-5, with D perhaps matching TRBD2 (5 bases). The CDR3 is 14 residues long. The V gene lost 5 bases and the J gene lost 5 bases, with 15 bases spanning the gap. Germline V gene data show CDR1 as ENHRY and CDR2 as SYGVKD. Here the CDR3 DNA reads TGTGCCATCAGTTCTTCTGGAGCGGTGGAGACCCAGTACTTC. It encodes CAISSSGAVETQYF.

This clonotype has only a few counts. The chain joins TRBV28 to TRBJ2-6, with D unclear. Germline V CDR1 and CDR2: MDHEN, SYDVKM. V shed 1 base and J shed 1 base, with 5 bases lying between them. There are 15 residues in the CDR3. The CDR3 loop reads CASSLFPSGANVLTF. The CDR3 DNA sequence: TGTGCCAGCAGTTTATTCCCATCTGGGGCCAACGTCCTGACTTTC.

This clonotype came up many times. V gene TRBV11-3 combines with J gene TRBJ1-2; TRBD1 agrees at 7 bases. The germline CDR1 and CDR2 sequences are SGHNT and YENEEA. Trimming took 4 bases from V and 3 from J; bases not matched to a gene: 2. This CDR3 has 13 amino acids. CDR3 DNA: TGTGCCAGCAGCTACGGGACAGACTATGGCTACACCTTC. Protein sequence: CASSYGTDYGYTF.

Many counts were recorded for this clonotype. The CDR3 here is CSVAFVGTDTQYF. Written as DNA, the CDR3 is TGCAGCGTTGCTTTTGTAGGGACAGATACGCAGTATTTT. The chain uses TRBV29-1 and TRBJ2-3; D remains unclear. Trimming removed 4 bases from V and 3 bases from J, with 11 bases in between. The CDR3 is made up of 13 amino acids. Looked up from germline, CDR1 is SQVTM and CDR2 is ANQGSEA.

This clonotype was seen repeatedly, ten times or more. The V gene is TRBV6-1, the J gene TRBJ2-3, with D uncertain. Germline CDR1 MNHNS, CDR2 SASEGT. V was pared by 2 bases and J by 5 bases, with 5 bases between. The length of the CDR3 is 12 residues. CDR3: CASSEILDTQYF. CDR3 in DNA: TGTGCCAGCAGTGAAATCCTAGATACGCAGTATTTT.

There are many counts of this clonotype. The chain couples TRBV12-3 or TRBV12-4 to TRBJ2-7; 10 nucleotides line up with TRBD2. CDR3 length equals 14 residues. V shed 6 bases, J shed 6 bases, and the junction held 8 bases outside the gene matches. CDR3 DNA: TGTGCCAGCAGGCCCCCGGGACTAGCGTTCGAGCAGTACTTC. The encoded protein is CASRPPGLAFEQYF.

This clonotype has ten or more counts. The V call is TRBV28, the J call TRBJ2-7; D possibly uses TRBD1 or TRBD2 (5 bases each). Per germline, CDR1 MDHEN and CDR2 SYDVKM. V was cut by 1 base and J by 0 bases, with 25 bases left in between. CDR3 length: 20 amino acids. CDR3 sequence reads: CASSLSRFGGRRSASYEQYF. In DNA, the CDR3 is TGTGCCAGCAGTTTATCGCGGTTTGGGGGACGGCGGTCGGCCTCCTACGAGCAGTACTTC.